Shown below are 32 T cell receptor beta chains from a single sample sequenced in a study of shared clonotypes between healthy human individuals. The protocol was immunoSEQ multiplex PCR, while the TCRdb copy is restricted to in-frame clones and leaves out a portion. The repertoire has 950,000 to 1,300,000 clones, 65% to 75% of them found once; the top ten carry 1.5%. What was sequenced was memory CD4+ T cells sorted from blood. Subset of the sample: CD45RA-negative fraction. Receptor source: a man aged 18 to 29 in good health.

The genes are TRBV2 and TRBJ1-4; 7 positions match TRBD1. CDR3 length: 14 amino acids. CDR1 SNHLY and CDR2 FYNNEI come from the germline V gene. With V trimmed by 5 bases and J by 5 bases, 5 bases remained unmatched. CDR3 in amino acids: CASSMRTGNEKLFF. CDR3 sequence (DNA): TGTGCCAGCAGTATGCGGACAGGCAATGAAAAACTGTTTTTT.

This clone has only a few counts. The chain uses TRBV10-3 and TRBJ2-3; D perhaps matches TRBD1 (5 bases). Germline-derived CDR1 and CDR2 are ENHRY and SYGVKD. V was clipped by 3 bases and J by 2 bases, with 6 bases between them. The CDR3 is made up of 13 amino acids. The CDR3 loop is CAISEGATDTQYF. The CDR3 coding sequence is TGTGCCATCAGTGAAGGGGCCACAGATACGCAGTATTTT.

The chain joins TRBV30 to TRBJ2-7; D possibly corresponds to TRBD2 (6 bases). Germline CDR1 is GTSNPN and CDR2 is SVGIG (reference sequence). The CDR3 consists of 17 residues. Trimming removed 4 bases from V and 5 bases from J, with 27 bases in between. The CDR3 nucleotides are TGTGCCTGGACCCCTCCTTGGGGGGACCCCCTGGCTCACGAGCAGTACTTC. It yields the protein CAWTPPWGDPLAHEQYF.

The CDR3 reads CASSVGTQVNYGYTF. The CDR3 nucleotides read TGTGCCAGCAGCGTAGGAACCCAGGTTAACTATGGCTACACCTTC. The rearrangement links TRBV9 to TRBJ1-2; D uncertain. V shed 0 bases and J shed 1 base, with 10 bases lying between them. Germline CDR1 and CDR2: SGDLS and YYNGEE. The CDR3 consists of 15 residues.

This chain joins TRBV7-9 and TRBJ2-3; TRBD1 agrees at 7 bases. Per the germline V gene, CDR1 is SEHNR and CDR2 is FQNEAQ (reference sequence). This CDR3 region has 16 residues. V shed 2 bases and J 2 bases; nucleotides not matched to a gene: 7. This chain's CDR3 is CASSLNVGGYTDTQYF. The CDR3 DNA sequence: TGTGCCAGCAGCTTAAACGTAGGGGGCTACACAGATACGCAGTATTTT.

This rearrangement joins TRBV6-1 to TRBJ1-4; D is undetermined. V lost 6 bases and J lost 4, with 6 bases in between. The CDR3 extends over 12 amino acids. CDR1 is MNHNS, CDR2 SASEGT, per germline. CDR3 region: CASRDNNEKLFF. The DNA for the CDR3 is TGTGCCAGCAGAGACAATAATGAAAAACTGTTTTTT.

Remarks on this clone: Other DNA sequences in this specimen translate into the identical CDR3. V usage is TRBV6-5 and J usage is TRBJ1-1; tentative D call: TRBD1 (6 bases). This CDR3 region has 13 residues. Trimming removed 6 bases from V and 5 bases from J, with 13 bases in between. The germline gives CDR1 MNHEY, CDR2 SVGAGI. The CDR3, as DNA: TGTGCCAGCAGCCGCACAGGGAGGACTGAAGCTTTCTTT. Translation gives CASSRTGRTEAFF.

This clone has just a few counts. The chain links TRBV9 to TRBJ1-1; D remains unclear. CDR3 length: 13 residues. CDR1 is SGDLS, CDR2 YYNGEE, per germline. V gave up 4 bases and J gave up 7 bases, with 14 bases separating them. Here the CDR3 reads CASSPYPESEAFF. The CDR3 coding sequence is TGTGCCAGCAGCCCATATCCCGAGAGTGAAGCTTTCTTT.

The J gene is TRBJ2-7, the V gene TRBV11-2, with no clear D. CDR1 and CDR2 from the germline V gene are SGHAT and FQNNGV. V lost 1 base and J 3 bases, leaving 10 bases between the germline ends. CDR3 length equals 14 residues. The CDR3 protein is CASSLVRRYYEQYF. The CDR3 coding sequence is TGTGCCAGCAGCTTAGTTAGACGGTACTACGAGCAGTACTTC.

A single count supports this clone. The rearrangement uses TRBV27 and TRBJ2-1; D is undetermined. Germline-derived CDR1 and CDR2 are MNHEY and SMNVEV (reference sequence). The CDR3 runs 15 residues. V was shortened by 2 bases and J by 0 bases, with 8 bases between the two germline ends. The CDR3 loop reads CASSLDLSSYNEQFF. The DNA for the CDR3 is TGTGCCAGCAGTTTAGATCTGAGCTCCTACAATGAGCAGTTCTTC.

There are many counts of this clone. The V call is TRBV11-2, the J call TRBJ1-2; possible D gene TRBD1, 6 bases. CDR3 length equals 15 residues. The V end lost 6 bases, the J end lost 5 bases, and 19 bases lay between the germline ends. From germline, CDR1 is SGHAT and CDR2 FQNNGV. DNA for the CDR3: TGTGCCAGCAGGAACTTGGGGGCAGTGGGATATGGCTACACCTTC. Translated: CASRNLGAVGYGYTF.

The chain employs TRBV19 and TRBJ2-6; TRBD1 is a possible D gene (5 bases). CDR3 length equals 15 residues. Between the trimmed V and J ends, which lost 5 bases and 0 bases, there was a span of 8 bases. Looked up from germline, CDR1 is LNHDA and CDR2 is SQIVND (reference sequence). CDR3 sequence reads: CASSVTDSGANVLTF. As DNA, the CDR3 is TGTGCCAGTAGTGTGACAGACTCTGGGGCCAACGTCCTGACTTTC.

CDR3 sequence (DNA): TGCAGCGTTGAAGAAGGGGGTGGTTATAATGAAAAACTGTTTTTT. Translation: CSVEEGGGYNEKLFF. The J gene is TRBJ1-4, the V gene TRBV29-1; possible D gene TRBD1, 6 bases. The V end lost 0 bases, the J end lost 4 bases, and 12 bases lay between the germline ends. In germline, CDR1 is SQVTM, CDR2 ANQGSEA. The CDR3 totals 15 residues. The complete variable domain, with remaining parts taken from reference TRBV29-1 and TRBJ1-4, reads SAVISQKPSRDICQRGTSLTIQCQVDSQVTMMFWYRQQPGQSLTLIATANQGSEATYESGFVIDKFPISRPNLTFSTLTVSNMSPEDSSIYLCSVEEGGGYNEKLFFGSGTQLSVL.

The chain combines TRBV29-1 with TRBJ2-2, with D perhaps matching TRBD2 (6 bases). Trimming removed 7 bases from V and 5 bases from J, with 14 bases in between. The CDR3 spans 13 residues. Germline V CDR1 and CDR2: SQVTM, ANQGSEA. This CDR3 reads CSGARGGTGELFF. The CDR3 DNA reads as TGCAGCGGGGCGCGGGGCGGGACCGGGGAGCTGTTTTTT.

The V call is TRBV5-1, the J call TRBJ1-2, with 8 bases identical to TRBD1. Germline V gives CDR1 SGHRS, CDR2 YFSETQ. V was clipped by 0 bases and J by 13 bases; unmatched bases: 11. The CDR3 is made up of 14 amino acids. The CDR3 region is CASSLGAEQGARTF. The CDR3 nucleotides are TGCGCCAGCAGCTTGGGGGCGGAGCAGGGGGCCCGCACCTTC.

This chain connects TRBV7-2 to TRBJ2-1; D is undetermined. Trimming shortened V by 5 bases and J by 9 bases, and 8 bases separated the two germline ends. Germline-derived CDR1 and CDR2 are SGHTA and FQGNSA. The CDR3 is 11 residues long. The DNA of the CDR3 is TGTGCCAGCAGCCCACTCTTTGAGCAGTTCTTC. It yields the protein CASSPLFEQFF.

In this sample, this clone turned up a few times. Other DNA sequences within the sample encode an identical CDR3. The chain is built from TRBV30 and TRBJ1-6; D is unresolved. Germline V gene sequence: CDR1 GTSNPN, CDR2 SVGIG (reference sequence). The CDR3 loop spans 11 amino acids. V lost 1 base and J 6 bases, leaving 1 base between the germline ends. DNA for the CDR3: TGTGCCTGGAGTGCTAATTCACCCCTCCACTTT. It codes for CAWSANSPLHF.

This chain uses TRBV27 with TRBJ1-5, with no clear D. CDR3 size: 14 residues. Germline V gives CDR1 MNHEY, CDR2 SMNVEV (reference sequence). V was clipped by 5 bases and J by 9 bases, with 17 bases between them. CDR3 sequence (DNA): TGTGCCAGCAGTCCGTACAATCCCGAGGGGCCCCAGCATTTT. Protein sequence: CASSPYNPEGPQHF.

The CDR3 DNA follows: TGCAGCGCAACTATGGGACAGGGGAGCGAGCAGTACTTC. As protein: CSATMGQGSEQYF. The chain has TRBV29-1 and TRBJ2-7, with 10 nucleotides matching TRBD1. This CDR3 spans 13 amino acids. Germline-derived CDR1 and CDR2 are SQVTM and ANQGSEA. V shed 7 bases, J shed 6 bases, and the junction held 9 bases outside the gene matches.

CDR3 residues: CASSAVGYGHNEQFF. The CDR3 nucleotides are TGTGCCAGCAGCGCCGTGGGATATGGCCACAATGAGCAGTTCTTC. This chain uses TRBV2 with TRBJ2-1; D is ambiguous. This CDR3 has 15 residues. Germline loops: CDR1 SNHLY, CDR2 FYNNEI. Trimming took 6 bases from V and 5 from J, leaving 17 bases between them.

In its sample, this clone was seen once. The chain combines TRBV5-1 with TRBJ1-6; 9 positions agree with TRBD1. CDR1 SGHRS and CDR2 YFSETQ come from the germline V gene. Trimming took 0 bases from V and 8 from J; bases not matched to a gene: 6. The CDR3 is made up of 16 amino acids. The CDR3 DNA reads TGCGCCAGCAGCTTGGTGGGACAGGGCTTGGATTCACCCCTCCACTTT. It translates to CASSLVGQGLDSPLHF.

This sequence joins TRBV7-9 and TRBJ2-7; D is perhaps TRBD2 (6 bases). The V and J ends lost 2 bases and 4 bases respectively, with 15 bases between them. The CDR3 is 15 amino acids. CDR1 is SEHNR and CDR2 is FQNEAQ in the germline V gene (reference sequence). In nucleotides, the CDR3 is TGTGCCAGCAGCTTATTGACGGGGGAAGTGTACGAGCAGTACTTC. This sequence encodes CASSLLTGEVYEQYF.

This clone was found a few times. Other DNA sequences in this specimen translate into the identical CDR3. CDR3 sequence reads: CASSVAGAGNSPLHF. The CDR3 nucleotides are TGTGCCAGCAGCGTAGCAGGGGCGGGCAATTCACCCCTCCACTTT. V is TRBV9 and J is TRBJ1-6; weak D call: TRBD1 (6 bases). The V end lost 0 bases, the J end lost 7 bases, and 11 bases lay between the germline ends. This CDR3 region has 15 residues. Germline V gene sequence: CDR1 SGDLS, CDR2 YYNGEE.

Regarding this clone: This clone may be a read error of a much larger clone one base away. At the DNA level, this CDR3 is encoded by other sequences in the same sample as well. CDR3 bases: TGTGCCAGCAGCTTAGCCACAGATACGCAGTATTTT. Its protein is CASSLATDTQYF. V gene TRBV7-9 combines with J gene TRBJ2-3, with D uncertain. The CDR3 is 12 residues long. Trimming pared 0 bases from V and 2 bases from J, leaving 0 bases between. Germline-derived CDR1 and CDR2 are SEHNR and FQNEAQ (reference sequence).

The table lists this clone with a count of one. V is TRBV6-6 and J is TRBJ2-7, with D possibly TRBD2 on 5 matching bases. V gave up 5 bases and J gave up 4 bases, with 12 bases separating them. The CDR3 spans 13 residues. Germline V lookup: CDR1 MNHNY, CDR2 SVGAGI (reference sequence). CDR3 region: CASSLLVGYEQYF. For the CDR3, the DNA is TGTGCCAGCAGTCTACTAGTGGGTTACGAGCAGTACTTC.

J is TRBJ2-7 and V is TRBV28; no firm D call. CDR1 and CDR2 from the germline V gene are MDHEN and SYDVKM. Trimming removed 6 bases from V and 5 bases from J, with 17 bases in between. The CDR3 has 14 residues. CDR3 loop: CASSLPGILDEQYF. Here the CDR3 DNA reads TGTGCCAGCAGCCTCCCAGGCATCTTGGACGAGCAGTACTTC.

This clone showed up many times. V usage is TRBV5-1 and J usage is TRBJ2-3; 10 nucleotides agree with TRBD2. The CDR3 is 16 residues long. The ends lost 4 bases at V and 1 base at J; junction bases unmatched: 6. Germline values: CDR1 SGHRS, CDR2 YFSETQ. The CDR3 is CASSQWTSGRTDTQYF. The CDR3 coding sequence is TGCGCCAGCAGCCAATGGACTAGCGGACGCACAGATACGCAGTATTTT.

This clone was seen more than once but under ten times. The genes are TRBV29-1 and TRBJ1-1; maybe TRBD1 (6 bases). CDR3 length: 13 residues. CDR1 is SQVTM and CDR2 is ANQGSEA in the germline V gene. Trimming removed 5 bases at V and 5 bases at J, with 15 bases between. The CDR3, as DNA: TGCAGCGTTCTACAGGGTGTGGGAACTGAAGCTTTCTTT. It encodes CSVLQGVGTEAFF.

V usage is TRBV6-5 and J usage is TRBJ2-1; 10 bases line up with TRBD2. CDR3 length: 16 amino acids. Germline V gene data show CDR1 as MNHEY and CDR2 as SVGAGI. Trimming removed 4 bases from V and 6 bases from J; junction bases left unmatched: 9. CDR3 nucleotide sequence: TGTGCCAGCAGTTCCCCCAGGGGACTAGCGTTCAATGAGCAGTTCTTC. Its translation: CASSSPRGLAFNEQFF.

DNA of the CDR3: TGTGCCAGCAGCTTGGGAACTAGCGCCTCCTACGAGCAGTACTTC. Encoded protein: CASSLGTSASYEQYF. The chain couples TRBV5-4 to TRBJ2-7; TRBD2 aligns across 7 bases. The CDR3 covers 15 residues. Per the germline V gene, CDR1 is SGHNT and CDR2 is YYREEE (reference sequence). The ends lost 0 bases at V and 0 bases at J; junction bases unmatched: 3.

V usage is TRBV21-1 and J usage is TRBJ1-5; TRBD1 is taken as the D call from the table, unchecked against the DNA. TRBV21-1 counts as a pseudogene. The CDR3 contains 16 residues. CDR3 protein: CASSKSPGRDNQPQHF. The DNA of the CDR3 is TGTGCCAGCAGCAAAAGCCCAGGCAGGGACAATCAGCCCCAGCATTTT.

The chain has TRBV4-1 and TRBJ1-6; D unclear. This CDR3 comprises 15 residues. V gave up 5 bases and J gave up 8 bases, with 16 bases separating them. The germline V gene has CDR1 MGHRA and CDR2 YSYEKL. In nucleotides, the CDR3 is TGCGCCAGCAGCAAAAACGGGGTCCTGGATTCACCCCTCCACTTT. This gives the protein CASSKNGVLDSPLHF.